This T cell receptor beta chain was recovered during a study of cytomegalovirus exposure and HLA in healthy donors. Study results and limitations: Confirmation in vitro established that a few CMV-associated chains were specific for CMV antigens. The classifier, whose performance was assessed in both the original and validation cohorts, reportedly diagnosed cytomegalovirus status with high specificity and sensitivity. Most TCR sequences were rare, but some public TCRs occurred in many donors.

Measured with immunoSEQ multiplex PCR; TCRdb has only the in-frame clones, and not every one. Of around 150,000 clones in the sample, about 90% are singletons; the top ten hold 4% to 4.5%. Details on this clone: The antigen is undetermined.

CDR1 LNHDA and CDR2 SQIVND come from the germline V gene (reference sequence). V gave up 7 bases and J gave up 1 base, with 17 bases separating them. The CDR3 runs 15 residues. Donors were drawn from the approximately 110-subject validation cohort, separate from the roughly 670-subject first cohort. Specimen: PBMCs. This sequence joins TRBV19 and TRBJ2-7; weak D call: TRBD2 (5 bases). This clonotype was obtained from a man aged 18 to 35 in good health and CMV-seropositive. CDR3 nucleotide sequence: TGTGCCAGTAAAATGGGAGCAGGAGGTTCCTACGAGCAGTACTTC. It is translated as CASKMGAGGSYEQYF.